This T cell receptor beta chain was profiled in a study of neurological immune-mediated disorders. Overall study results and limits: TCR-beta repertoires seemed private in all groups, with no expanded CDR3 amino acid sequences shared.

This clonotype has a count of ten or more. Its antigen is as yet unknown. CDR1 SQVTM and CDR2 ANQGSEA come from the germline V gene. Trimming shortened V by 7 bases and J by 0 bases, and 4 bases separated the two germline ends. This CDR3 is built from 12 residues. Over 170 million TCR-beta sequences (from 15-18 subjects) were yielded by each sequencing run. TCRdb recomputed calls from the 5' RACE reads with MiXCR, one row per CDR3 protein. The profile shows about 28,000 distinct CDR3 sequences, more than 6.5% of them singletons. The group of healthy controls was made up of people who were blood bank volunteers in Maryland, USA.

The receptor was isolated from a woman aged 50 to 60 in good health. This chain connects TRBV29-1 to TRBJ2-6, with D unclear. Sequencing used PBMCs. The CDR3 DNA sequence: TGCAGCGGGATCTCTGGGGCCAACGTCCTGACTTTC. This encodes CSGISGANVLTF.